The 6 T cell receptor beta chains below come from one sample, sequenced in a study of blood T cell repertoires in COVID-19. The protocol was immunoSEQ multiplex PCR, while the TCRdb copy is restricted to in-frame clones and leaves out a portion. The sample contains 150,000 to 200,000 clones, approximately 73% of which appear only once. Sequenced: PBMCs or T cells enriched from blood (not recorded which). The receptor set was obtained from a woman between 45 and 60 years old with acute COVID-19.

This chain connects TRBV2 to TRBJ2-5, with 7 bases aligning to TRBD2. The germline V gene encodes CDR1 SNHLY and CDR2 FYNNEI. This CDR3 has 14 amino acids. The V gene end was trimmed by 1 base and the J gene end by 1 base; junction bases not matched to a gene: 0. The CDR3: CASSEGTSQETQYF. CDR3 DNA sequence: TGTGCCAGCAGTGAAGGGACTAGCCAAGAGACCCAGTACTTC.

This clone was observed a handful of times. This sequence joins TRBV2 and TRBJ1-5; tentatively, D is TRBD1 (6 bases). Germline CDR1 reads SNHLY; CDR2 reads FYNNEI. V was shortened by 4 bases and J by 6 bases, with 10 bases between the two germline ends. There are 13 residues in the CDR3. DNA of the CDR3: TGTGCCAGCAGTGCAGGGGTGGGTCAGCCCCAGCATTTT. Translation gives CASSAGVGQPQHF.

The chain has TRBV19 and TRBJ1-2; D possibly corresponds to TRBD1 (6 bases). V was pared by 5 bases and J by 1 base, with 17 bases between. The CDR3 length is 16 residues. CDR1 is LNHDA, CDR2 SQIVND, per germline (reference sequence). The CDR3 protein is CASSPTWTAVNYGYTF. The CDR3 nucleotides are TGTGCCAGTAGTCCCACGTGGACAGCCGTTAACTATGGCTACACCTTC.

The CDR3 DNA reads as TGCGCCAGCAGCCTAGTCGACAGCACTGAAGCTTTCTTT. This sequence encodes CASSLVDSTEAFF. V is TRBV4-1 and J is TRBJ1-1; TRBD1 is a possible D gene (5 bases). Trimming pared 4 bases from V and 4 bases from J, leaving 10 bases between. This CDR3 is built from 13 residues. Germline CDR1 is MGHRA and CDR2 is YSYEKL.

A few counts support this clone. The chain carries TRBV4-2 and TRBJ1-2, with TRBD1 matching over 11 bases. Germline V CDR1 and CDR2: LGHNA, YNFKEQ. The trim removed 4 bases at V and 0 bases at J, leaving 1 base unmatched. The length of the CDR3 is 15 residues. CDR3 amino acids: CASSRDRGSNYGYTF. CDR3 DNA sequence: TGTGCCAGCAGCCGGGACAGGGGGTCTAACTATGGCTACACCTTC.

The chain uses TRBV5-1 and TRBJ2-5; 7 positions agree with TRBD2. Per germline, CDR1 SGHRS and CDR2 YFSETQ. The CDR3 is made up of 13 amino acids. Trimming cost V 5 bases and J 10 bases; bases outside gene matches: 11. The CDR3 nucleotides read TGCGCCAGCAGAGAGGAGCGGGGAGGGAACCAGTACTTC. Its protein is CASREERGGNQYF.